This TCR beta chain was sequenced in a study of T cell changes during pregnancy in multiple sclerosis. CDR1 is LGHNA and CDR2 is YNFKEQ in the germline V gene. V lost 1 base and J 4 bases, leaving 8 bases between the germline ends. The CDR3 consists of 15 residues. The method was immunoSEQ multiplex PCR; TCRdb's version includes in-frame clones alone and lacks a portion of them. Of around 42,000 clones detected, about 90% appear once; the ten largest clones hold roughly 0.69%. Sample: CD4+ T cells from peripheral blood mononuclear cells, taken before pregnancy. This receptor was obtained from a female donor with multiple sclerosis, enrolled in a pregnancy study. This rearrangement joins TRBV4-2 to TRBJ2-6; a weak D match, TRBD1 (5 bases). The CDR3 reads CASSQAGHGANVLTF. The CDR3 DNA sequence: TGTGCCAGCAGCCAAGCAGGGCACGGGGCCAACGTCCTGACTTTC.